The 27 T cell receptor beta chains below come from one sample, sequenced in a study of T cell repertoires in cytomegalovirus infection. TCRdb analysed the reads with MiXCR anew, one entry per CDR3 protein. This table has approximately 490,000 distinct CDR3 sequences, 11% appearing once. The sequencing sample was made of PBMCs. All receptors derive from a human donor in good health (CMV status not recorded). Some clones in this sample may be carry-over from other donors' samples.

The rearrangement links TRBV12-3 or TRBV12-4 to TRBJ1-4; D gene unclear. The CDR3 length is 13 residues. Deletions cut 6 bases from V and 8 bases from J, with 13 bases between. Written as DNA, the CDR3 is TGTGCCAGCAGCCCCCAGCGCCGCGAAAAACTGTTTTTT. Encoded protein: CASSPQRREKLFF.

The chain recombines TRBV29-1 with TRBJ2-7; D remains unclear. CDR3 length: 12 residues. The germline V gene encodes CDR1 SQVTM and CDR2 ANQGSEA. The V end lost 4 bases, the J end lost 3 bases, and 10 bases lay between the germline ends. The CDR3 coding sequence is TGCAGCGTTGCGGAGACTTTCTACGAGCAGTACTTC. Its translation: CSVAETFYEQYF.

There are a few counts of this clonotype. The chain combines TRBV27 with TRBJ2-1, with D perhaps TRBD2 (5 bases). This CDR3 has 16 residues. CDR1 is MNHEY and CDR2 is SMNVEV in the germline V gene (reference sequence). V lost 5 bases, J lost 5 bases, and 19 bases lay in between. In DNA form, the CDR3 reads TGTGCCAGCAGTCCAGGAGCGGACCCTGGCCACAATGAGCAGTTCTTC. This sequence encodes CASSPGADPGHNEQFF.

V and J are TRBV28 and TRBJ1-1; D gene uncertain. CDR3 length: 12 residues. Per the germline V gene, CDR1 is MDHEN and CDR2 is SYDVKM. Trimming pared 3 bases from V and 5 bases from J, leaving 7 bases between. Written as DNA, the CDR3 is TGTGCCAGCAGTTTCCGGGAGACTGAAGCTTTCTTT. Encoded protein: CASSFRETEAFF.

This chain joins TRBV20-1 and TRBJ2-1; 12 nucleotides match TRBD2. Per the germline V gene, CDR1 is DFQATT and CDR2 is SNEGSKA (reference sequence). V was clipped by 1 base and J by 0 bases; unmatched bases: 1. CDR3 length: 16 residues. CDR3 amino acids: CSARGGLAGSYNEQFF. CDR3 sequence (DNA): TGCAGTGCTAGAGGGGGACTAGCGGGCTCCTACAATGAGCAGTTCTTC.

This clonotype occurred a few times. The genes are TRBV14 and TRBJ2-5; D remains ambiguous. The CDR3 runs 14 residues. The V gene lost 2 bases and the J gene lost 1 base, with 8 bases spanning the gap. CDR1 and CDR2 (germline): SGHDN, FVKESK. CDR3 bases: TGTGCCAGCAGCCAATTGGCACTCCAAGAGACCCAGTACTTC. Translation gives CASSQLALQETQYF.

This clonotype was observed at least ten times. V and J are TRBV12-3 or TRBV12-4 and TRBJ1-4, with D maybe TRBD1 (5 bases). With 1 base removed from V and 0 bases from J, the gap between germline ends came to 12 bases. The CDR3 is 17 residues long. This chain's CDR3 is CASSLGARATTNEKLFF. As DNA, the CDR3 is TGTGCCAGCAGTTTAGGGGCCAGGGCGACAACTAATGAAAAACTGTTTTTT.

There are a few counts of this clonotype. The J gene is TRBJ1-3, the V gene TRBV7-8; weak D call: TRBD1 (6 bases). Germline V gene data show CDR1 as SGHVS and CDR2 as FQNEAQ. The CDR3 contains 14 residues. V gave up 4 bases and J gave up 3 bases, with 10 bases separating them. The CDR3 coding sequence is TGTGCCAGCAGCTCGATCAGGGGTGGAAACACCATATATTTT. Protein product: CASSSIRGGNTIYF.

This clonotype has a count of ten or more. The chain employs TRBV7-9 and TRBJ2-7, with TRBD1 identical over 7 bases. The V gene end was trimmed by 4 bases and the J gene end by 7 bases; junction bases not matched to a gene: 13. This CDR3 is built from 15 residues. Germline loops: CDR1 SEHNR, CDR2 FQNEAQ (reference sequence). Here the CDR3 reads CASSSTATGAREQYF. The CDR3 coding sequence is TGTGCCAGCAGCTCGACCGCCACAGGGGCAAGGGAGCAGTACTTC.

This clonotype has at least ten counts. This chain links TRBV27 with TRBJ2-6; the D is unclear. Germline CDR1 reads MNHEY; CDR2 reads SMNVEV (reference sequence). This CDR3 comprises 13 residues. The V and J ends lost 5 bases and 3 bases respectively, with 5 bases between them. CDR3 loop: CASSQFGANVLTF. In DNA form, the CDR3 reads TGTGCCAGCAGTCAATTTGGGGCCAACGTCCTGACTTTC.

The chain recombines TRBV5-1 with TRBJ1-4; D is undetermined. Germline V gene lookup returns CDR1 SGHRS and CDR2 YFSETQ. The V end was cut by 6 bases, the J end by 4 bases, with 16 bases between. The CDR3 contains 15 residues. The CDR3 DNA is TGCGCCAGCACTAAACAGCCGTCCCTTAATGAAAAACTGTTTTTT. The encoded protein is CASTKQPSLNEKLFF.

This clonotype occurred many times. The chain links TRBV2 to TRBJ2-3, with TRBD2 matching 11 bases. Trimming took 6 bases from V and 1 from J; bases not matched to a gene: 6. Germline V gives CDR1 SNHLY, CDR2 FYNNEI. There are 16 residues in the CDR3. CDR3 amino acids: CASRLLAGAGTDTQYF. CDR3 nucleotide sequence: TGTGCCAGCAGGCTACTAGCGGGGGCGGGCACAGATACGCAGTATTTT.

This clonotype was seen only once. The chain links TRBV5-1 to TRBJ2-2; D unclear. This CDR3 is built from 15 residues. CDR1 SGHRS and CDR2 YFSETQ come from the germline V gene. Trimming took off 4 bases at V and 5 bases at J, with 15 bases between the two ends. CDR3 sequence (DNA): TGCGCCAGCAGCCCCGACGGGCCGTGGACCGGGGAGCTGTTTTTT. This codes for CASSPDGPWTGELFF. Based on the CDR3 plus reference TRBV5-1 and TRBJ2-2, the full variable domain is KAGVTQTPRYLIKTRGQQVTLSCSPISGHRSVSWYQQTPGQGLQFLFEYFSETQRNKGNFPGRFSGRQFSNSRSEMNVSTLELGDSALYLCASSPDGPWTGELFFGEGSRLTVL.

This clonotype was found many times. The chain links TRBV27 to TRBJ1-2, with 9 bases identical to TRBD1. The germline CDR1 and CDR2 sequences are MNHEY and SMNVEV (reference sequence). CDR3 length equals 14 residues. With 3 bases clipped from V and 2 bases from J, the junction kept 1 base outside the gene matches. The CDR3 DNA reads as TGTGCCAGCAGTTTTGGACAGGGGAACTATGGCTACACCTTC. Residues: CASSFGQGNYGYTF.

This clonotype was observed many times. The genes are TRBV7-2 and TRBJ2-3; D unclear. Trimming removed 1 base at V and 2 bases at J, with 7 bases between. This CDR3 is built from 14 residues. Germline loops: CDR1 SGHTA, CDR2 FQGNSA. The CDR3 is CASSLEAFTDTQYF. The CDR3 region has the DNA TGTGCCAGCAGCTTAGAGGCCTTCACAGATACGCAGTATTTT.

This clonotype was observed a handful of times. The V call is TRBV19, the J call TRBJ2-1, with D tentatively TRBD2 (7 bases). There are 15 residues in the CDR3. The germline V gene has CDR1 LNHDA and CDR2 SQIVND (reference sequence). V lost 8 bases to trimming and J lost 4 bases, with 18 bases between them. CDR3 protein: CASGGAGAEYNEQFF. In DNA, the CDR3 is TGTGCCAGTGGGGGGGCGGGAGCCGAATACAATGAGCAGTTCTTC.

This clonotype was detected many times. This chain uses TRBV5-1 with TRBJ2-2; 7 bases fit TRBD1. From germline, CDR1 is SGHRS and CDR2 YFSETQ. This CDR3 region has 18 residues. V shed 0 bases and J 1 base; nucleotides not matched to a gene: 9. CDR3 in DNA: TGCGCCAGCAGCTTGGGGATCCCGGGACAGATGAACACCGGGGAGCTGTTTTTT. Amino acid sequence: CASSLGIPGQMNTGELFF.

In this sample, this clonotype turned up many times. The chain combines TRBV7-6 with TRBJ1-3; D might be TRBD1 (5 bases). The germline V gene encodes CDR1 SGHVS and CDR2 FNYEAQ. CDR3 length: 16 residues. V was pared by 1 base and J by 2 bases, with 12 bases between. In DNA form, the CDR3 reads TGTGCCAGCAGCTTAGTTGGGGGTTCGGCTGGAAACACCATATATTTT. This encodes CASSLVGGSAGNTIYF.

In its sample, this clonotype was seen many times. V is TRBV6-1 and J is TRBJ2-2; either TRBD1 or TRBD2 may fit D (5 bases each). From germline, CDR1 is MNHNS and CDR2 SASEGT. CDR3 length: 16 amino acids. V dropped 6 bases and J dropped 4 bases, with 18 bases sitting between them. Here the CDR3 DNA reads TGTGCCAGCAGGCCCCCCGGGGCACGGGTCACCGGGGAGCTGTTTTTT. This sequence encodes CASRPPGARVTGELFF.

V usage is TRBV6-1 and J usage is TRBJ1-1; no firm D call. The CDR3 extends over 12 amino acids. Germline-derived CDR1 and CDR2 are MNHNS and SASEGT. Trimming shortened V by 6 bases and J by 2 bases, and 7 bases separated the two germline ends. The CDR3 DNA reads as TGTGCCAGCAGCGACTATAACACTGAAGCTTTCTTT. It translates to CASSDYNTEAFF.

In its sample, this clonotype was seen many times. The J gene is TRBJ1-5, the V gene TRBV6-6; D is unresolved. Germline loops: CDR1 MNHNY, CDR2 SVGAGI (reference sequence). Trimming left V 8 bases short and J 2 bases short, with 7 bases between. The CDR3 extends over 12 amino acids. The CDR3 nucleotides read TGTGCCAGCGCCCCCGGCAATCAGCCCCAGCATTTT. Its translation is CASAPGNQPQHF.

The chain links TRBV15 to TRBJ1-4; TRBD1 matches at 7 bases. V shed 5 bases, J shed 4 bases, and the junction held 10 bases outside the gene matches. The CDR3 runs to 16 residues. The germline V gene has CDR1 LNHNV and CDR2 YYDKDF (reference sequence). The CDR3 nucleotides are TGTGCCACCAGCCCCCGACAGGGAACCATTAATGAAAAACTGTTTTTT. Translating it yields CATSPRQGTINEKLFF. The full variable domain, rest sourced from reference TRBV15 and TRBJ1-4, is DAMVIQNPRYQVTQFGKPVTLSCSQTLNHNVMYWYQQKSSQAPKLLFHYYDKDFNNEADTPDNFQSRRPNTSFCFLDIRSPGLGDTAMYLCATSPRQGTINEKLFFGSGTQLSVL.

This clonotype was found many times. The chain is built from TRBV18 and TRBJ2-1; D is perhaps TRBD2 (6 bases). This CDR3 region has 14 residues. The V end was cut by 5 bases, the J end by 5 bases, with 13 bases between. Germline CDR1 KGHSH, CDR2 LQKENI. The DNA for the CDR3 is TGTGCCAGCTCATCCGGGACTTCGAACAATGAGCAGTTCTTC. This sequence encodes CASSSGTSNNEQFF.

CDR3 region: CASSYGTGQETQYF. The CDR3 DNA is TGTGCCAGCAGTTATGGGACAGGACAAGAGACCCAGTACTTC. The chain links TRBV28 to TRBJ2-5; 8 nucleotides align to TRBD1. Germline V gene sequence: CDR1 MDHEN, CDR2 SYDVKM. The CDR3 is 14 amino acids. V lost 4 bases to trimming and J lost 2 bases; unmatched junction nucleotides: 3.

This chain links TRBV20-1 with TRBJ2-3; 9 nucleotides line up with TRBD1. CDR3 length: 16 amino acids. The V and J ends lost 0 bases and 2 bases, in that order; junction bases with no gene match: 6. Germline V gene sequence: CDR1 DFQATT, CDR2 SNEGSKA (reference sequence). The CDR3 DNA reads TGCAGTGCTAGAGATAGACAGGGGGGATACACAGATACGCAGTATTTT. It translates to CSARDRQGGYTDTQYF.

The genes are TRBV27 and TRBJ1-5; D not resolved. The CDR3 totals 15 residues. V was trimmed by 2 bases and J by 0 bases, leaving 8 bases between them. Germline-derived CDR1 and CDR2 are MNHEY and SMNVEV (reference sequence). The CDR3 DNA reads as TGTGCCAGCAGTTTAAGATACCCTAGCAATCAGCCCCAGCATTTT. Protein product: CASSLRYPSNQPQHF.

Details on this clonotype: One end of the junction does not line up with germline, which may come from a read error. The chain recombines TRBV14 with TRBJ1-2; D may be TRBD1 (6 bases). Germline values: CDR1 SGHDN, CDR2 FVKESK. This CDR3 has 17 amino acids. Here the CDR3 reads CAISQDKRDTYNYGYTF. The CDR3 DNA sequence: TGTGCCATCAGCCAAGATAAGAGGGACACCTATAACTATGGCTACACCTTC.